These T cell receptor beta chains were read from a single sample in a study of beta chain features in type 1 diabetes. The protocol was immunoSEQ multiplex PCR, while the TCRdb copy is restricted to in-frame clones and leaves out a portion. The repertoire has roughly 730,000 clones, 13% of them found once; the top ten carry approximately 0.022%. Source material: naive CD4+ T cells from blood. The receptors were sampled from a young man with type 1 diabetes. CDR3s include the opening cysteine and the closing phenylalanine or tryptophan. The D gene is left open where the match is weak. The size of a clone is reported for some rows only, either as once, few or many, or as a class for expanded clones.

D: TRBD1
J: TRBJ2-1
V: TRBV5-1
size: few
DNA: TGCGCCAGCAGCTTGGGGGACAGCTCCTACAATGAGCAGTTCTTC
CDR3: CASSLGDSSYNEQFF

D: -
J: TRBJ2-7
V: TRBV29-1
size: few
DNA: TGCAGCGTTGCCGGGACCTACGAGCAGTACTTC
CDR3: CSVAGTYEQYF

D: -
J: TRBJ1-2
V: TRBV5-1
size: few
DNA: TGCGCCAGCAGCCTGGACAGTTATGGCTACACCTTC
CDR3: CASSLDSYGYTF

D: TRBD1
J: TRBJ1-2
V: TRBV28
size: -
DNA: TGTGCCAGCAGTTCGGGACAGGGCGGCAACTATGGCTACACCTTC
CDR3: CASSSGQGGNYGYTF

D: TRBD1
J: TRBJ2-1
V: TRBV7-2
size: -
DNA: TGTGCCAGTTTGAGGGACAGGGGCTGGGATGAGCAGTTCTTC
CDR3: CASLRDRGWDEQFF

D: -
J: TRBJ2-7
V: TRBV7-2
size: -
DNA: TGTGCCAGCAGCTTAGGGTACTACGAGCAGTACTTC
CDR3: CASSLGYYEQYF

D: -
J: TRBJ1-4
V: TRBV2
size: -
DNA: TGTGCCAGCAGGCGCAACAGTGCAACTAATGAAAAACTGTTTTTT
CDR3: CASRRNSATNEKLFF

D: -
J: TRBJ2-2
V: TRBV5-1
size: -
DNA: TGCGCCAGCAGCTCACAAGTTACAAGGGCCGGGGAGCTGTTTTTT
CDR3: CASSSQVTRAGELFF

D: -
J: TRBJ1-1
V: TRBV14
size: -
DNA: TGTGCCGGCAGCCAAGCGCACACTGAAGCTTTCTTT
CDR3: CAGSQAHTEAFF

D: TRBD1
J: TRBJ1-5
V: TRBV6-6
size: few
DNA: TGTGCCAGCAGTGAGGGACAGGGTGGGAGTCAGCCCCAGCATTTT
CDR3: CASSEGQGGSQPQHF

D: TRBD1
J: TRBJ2-7
V: TRBV14
size: few
DNA: TGTGCCAGCAGCCAAGACCCCGGACAGGGCTACGAGCAGTACTTC
CDR3: CASSQDPGQGYEQYF

D: -
J: TRBJ2-6
V: TRBV27
size: few
DNA: TGTGCCAGCAGTTCTCCGTCCCTCGAAGGGGCCAACGTCCTGACTTTC
CDR3: CASSSPSLEGANVLTF

D: TRBD1
J: TRBJ2-1
V: TRBV20-1
size: -
DNA: TGCAGTGCCGGGGTCAGGACAGGTTCCTTCTTC
CDR3: CSAGVRTGSFF

D: TRBD2
J: TRBJ2-5
V: TRBV10-3
size: -
DNA: TGTGCCATCAGTGACTCGCGGGGGGACCAAGAGACCCAGTACTTC
CDR3: CAISDSRGDQETQYF

D: TRBD2
J: TRBJ2-3
V: TRBV29-1
size: -
DNA: TGCAGCGTTGAAGATACTAGCGGGAGCACAGATACGCAGTATTTT
CDR3: CSVEDTSGSTDTQYF

D: TRBD1
J: TRBJ1-5
V: TRBV30
size: few
DNA: TGTGCCTGGAGGACGACAGGGGGCAGCCAGCCCCAGCATTTT
CDR3: CAWRTTGGSQPQHF

D: -
J: TRBJ1-5
V: TRBV4-1
size: -
DNA: TGCGCCAGCAGCCAAGATCGGTTGAATAGCAATCAGCCCCAGCATTTT
CDR3: CASSQDRLNSNQPQHF

D: -
J: TRBJ2-7
V: TRBV7-2
size: -
DNA: TGTGCCAGCAGCCCAGGACTGGGCTCCTACGAGCAGTACTTC
CDR3: CASSPGLGSYEQYF

D: -
J: TRBJ1-2
V: TRBV5-6
size: few
DNA: TGTGCCAGCAGCTTGGGTGGCGGCGGTAAACAGAGCGGTGGCTACACCTTC
CDR3: CASSLGGGGKQSGGYTF

D: -
J: TRBJ1-4
V: TRBV2
size: few
DNA: TGTGCCAGCAGTGTGAAAGTATATGAAAAACTGTTTTTT
CDR3: CASSVKVYEKLFF

D: -
J: TRBJ2-7
V: TRBV11-1
size: -
DNA: TGTGCCAGCAGCCCTTTCGGGACCACCTACGAGCAGTACTTC
CDR3: CASSPFGTTYEQYF

D: -
J: TRBJ1-2
V: TRBV7-2
size: -
DNA: TGTGCCAGCAGCTTAGGTCCTCCCACCGGCTACACCTTC
CDR3: CASSLGPPTGYTF

D: TRBD1
J: TRBJ1-1
V: TRBV4-1
size: few
DNA: TGCGCCAGCAGCCACCTCGGACAGGCTAACACTGAAGCTTTCTTT
CDR3: CASSHLGQANTEAFF

D: -
J: TRBJ2-6
V: TRBV7-2
size: -
DNA: TGTGCCAGCAGCCCCGGGGGCTCTGGGGCCAACGTCCTGACTTTC
CDR3: CASSPGGSGANVLTF

D: TRBD2
J: TRBJ2-1
V: TRBV7-9
size: few
DNA: TGTGCCAGCAGCTCATTATGGACTAGCGGGGGGGCCGTGCATGAGCAGTTCTTC
CDR3: CASSSLWTSGGAVHEQFF

D: -
J: TRBJ2-1
V: TRBV10-1
size: -
DNA: TGCGCCAGCAGTGGACACCGCTGGAATGAGCAGTTCTTC
CDR3: CASSGHRWNEQFF

D: -
J: TRBJ2-2
V: TRBV11-2
size: -
DNA: TGTGCCAGCAGAAAAGTCAGGGGGGGCCGAGGACAGGCCGGGGAGCTGTTTTTT
CDR3: CASRKVRGGRGQAGELFF

D: -
J: TRBJ1-2
V: TRBV11-2
size: -
DNA: TGTGCCAGCAGCCCGAGCCCACAGGCAGACTATGGCTACACCTTC
CDR3: CASSPSPQADYGYTF

D: TRBD1
J: TRBJ1-1
V: TRBV29-1
size: few
DNA: TGCAGCGCCGCGGGACAGGGCAACACTGAAGCTTTCTTT
CDR3: CSAAGQGNTEAFF

D: TRBD1
J: TRBJ2-1
V: TRBV9
size: -
DNA: TGTGCCAGCAGCGACCGGGACAGTAAATTCTTC
CDR3: CASSDRDSKFF

D: TRBD1
J: TRBJ2-3
V: TRBV10-3
size: few
DNA: TGTGCCACCGGGACAGGGACGGTTTTTAGCACAGATACGCAGTATTTT
CDR3: CATGTGTVFSTDTQYF

D: -
J: TRBJ2-3
V: TRBV6-5
size: -
DNA: TGTGCCAGCAGTGCACCAGGGGACGACACAGATACGCAGTATTTT
CDR3: CASSAPGDDTDTQYF

D: -
J: TRBJ2-7
V: TRBV12-5
size: few
DNA: TGTGCTAGTGGTTCGATTCCAGGGAGCTCCTACGAGCAGTACTTC
CDR3: CASGSIPGSSYEQYF

D: -
J: TRBJ1-6
V: TRBV7-9
size: few
DNA: TGTGCCAGCACCCTTAGCTCCTATAATTCACCCCTCCACTTT
CDR3: CASTLSSYNSPLHF

D: TRBD2
J: TRBJ2-3
V: TRBV15
size: once
DNA: TGTGCCACCAGCACTTACATGGCGGGGGGTTTAGATACGCAGTATTTT
CDR3: CATSTYMAGGLDTQYF

D: -
J: TRBJ2-7
V: TRBV2
size: few
DNA: TGTGCCAGCAAGAAGGTAGGGGTCAACGAGCAGTACTTC
CDR3: CASKKVGVNEQYF

D: TRBD1
J: TRBJ2-3
V: TRBV5-4
size: -
DNA: TGTGCCAGCAGCTTGGTGGGACAGGGAAATACGCAGTATTTT
CDR3: CASSLVGQGNTQYF

D: -
J: TRBJ1-2
V: TRBV30
size: -
DNA: TGTGCCTGGAGTAGATCACTCCCTGGGGGCTACACCTTC
CDR3: CAWSRSLPGGYTF

D: TRBD1
J: TRBJ1-6
V: TRBV30
size: -
DNA: TGTGCCCGCCGGGACAGAGAGGATTCACCCCTCCACTTT
CDR3: CARRDREDSPLHF

D: TRBD1
J: TRBJ2-1
V: TRBV9
size: -
DNA: TGTGCCAGCGCACCGAACAGGGGTGTCTACAATGAGCAGTTCTTC
CDR3: CASAPNRGVYNEQFF

D: -
J: TRBJ1-4
V: TRBV18
size: few
DNA: TGTGCCAGCTCACCATCCAGGGTCGAAGAAAAACTGTTTTTT
CDR3: CASSPSRVEEKLFF

D: TRBD2
J: TRBJ2-3
V: TRBV7-2
size: few
DNA: TGTGCCAGCAGCTTAGTGGGACTACCCACAGATACGCAGTATTTT
CDR3: CASSLVGLPTDTQYF

D: -
J: TRBJ1-3
V: TRBV30
size: -
DNA: TGTGCCTGGAGTGCAGGCTCTGGAAACACCATATATTTT
CDR3: CAWSAGSGNTIYF

D: -
J: TRBJ1-1
V: TRBV29-1
size: -
DNA: TGCAGCGTTGGAATCAGTATATCGAACACTGAAGCTTTCTTT
CDR3: CSVGISISNTEAFF

D: -
J: TRBJ1-4
V: TRBV25-1
size: few
DNA: TGTGCCAGCAGTGAAAATTGGCTTGAAAAACTGTTTTTT
CDR3: CASSENWLEKLFF

D: -
J: TRBJ1-6
V: TRBV28
size: -
DNA: TGTGCCAGCAGTTTACGGAATTCACCCCTCCACTTT
CDR3: CASSLRNSPLHF

D: TRBD2
J: TRBJ2-1
V: TRBV5-1
size: -
DNA: TGCGCCAGCAGCCCGGGACTAGCGGGGGGCAATGAGCAGTTCTTC
CDR3: CASSPGLAGGNEQFF

D: -
J: TRBJ1-1
V: TRBV30
size: -
DNA: TGTGCCTGGAGTGTTTTCGGGAGAATACCAACTGAAGCTTTCTTT
CDR3: CAWSVFGRIPTEAFF

D: -
J: TRBJ2-7
V: TRBV10-1
size: few
DNA: TGCGCCAGCAGTGAGACACCCCTCGGGGAGCAGTACTTC
CDR3: CASSETPLGEQYF

D: -
J: TRBJ1-1
V: TRBV6-1
size: -
DNA: TGTGCCAGCAGGCTACAGGAGGACACTGAAGCTTTCTTT
CDR3: CASRLQEDTEAFF

D: -
J: TRBJ1-3
V: TRBV10-3
size: few
DNA: TGTGCCATCAGCTGGGACATCGGGAACACCATATATTTT
CDR3: CAISWDIGNTIYF

D: -
J: TRBJ2-3
V: TRBV13
size: -
DNA: TGTGCCAGCAGCCTAGGAGCAGATACGCAGTATTTT
CDR3: CASSLGADTQYF

D: -
J: TRBJ1-2
V: TRBV21-1
size: -
DNA: TGTGCCAGCAGCAAAGGGACGACCTATGGCTACACCTTC
CDR3: CASSKGTTYGYTF

D: -
J: TRBJ1-2
V: TRBV4-1
size: -
DNA: TGCGCCAGCAGCCAAGTTGGCGCGGGAGTTAACTATGGCTACACCTTC
CDR3: CASSQVGAGVNYGYTF

D: TRBD2
J: TRBJ2-5
V: TRBV9
size: few
DNA: TGTGCCAGCAGCGTCACTAGCGGGGGCCCGGAGACCCAGTACTTC
CDR3: CASSVTSGGPETQYF